These 26 T cell receptor beta chains were sequenced from one sample in a study of early T cells in non-severe SARS-CoV-2 infection. One entry per CDR3 protein results from TCRdb running MiXCR on the 5' RACE reads. Of 23,000 or so distinct CDR3 sequences in the sample, 5.3% were seen once. The sequencing input was whole blood. Every receptor here comes from an adult who was a healthcare worker with PCR-confirmed SARS-CoV-2 infection or an uninfected control (not recorded which).

The V gene is TRBV7-2, the J gene TRBJ2-3; the D gene could be TRBD1 or TRBD2 (5 bases each). Trimming took off 6 bases at V and 4 bases at J, with 14 bases between the two ends. CDR3 size: 14 residues. CDR1 is SGHTA, CDR2 FQGNSA, per germline. CDR3 loop: CASRLGLAADTQYF. In DNA, the CDR3 is TGTGCCAGCAGGTTGGGGCTAGCAGCAGATACGCAGTATTTT.

A few counts support this clonotype. V and J are TRBV7-8 and TRBJ2-2, with D maybe TRBD1 (6 bases). The CDR3 is made up of 16 amino acids. Trimming took off 5 bases at V and 0 bases at J, with 13 bases between the two ends. CDR1 and CDR2 from the germline V gene are SGHVS and FQNEAQ. The CDR3 nucleotides are TGTGCCAGCAGCGCCGGACAGTTCGCGAACACCGGGGAGCTGTTTTTT. This translates into CASSAGQFANTGELFF.

This clonotype was seen repeatedly, ten times or more. The chain carries TRBV20-1 and TRBJ2-1, with D uncertain. Trimming took off 6 bases at V and 5 bases at J, with 5 bases between the two ends. The germline gives CDR1 DFQATT, CDR2 SNEGSKA (reference sequence). The CDR3 extends over 10 amino acids. The CDR3 DNA is TGCAGTGCGTGGGACAATGAGCAGTTCTTC. This encodes CSAWDNEQFF.

This clonotype occurred many times. The V and J genes are TRBV11-2 and TRBJ2-5; D may be TRBD1 (5 bases). The CDR3 runs 17 residues. Between the trimmed V and J ends, which lost 0 bases and 5 bases, there was a span of 19 bases. Germline V CDR1 and CDR2: SGHAT, FQNNGV. The CDR3 DNA sequence: TGTGCCAGCAGCTTAGATTGGACGCAGGGCCCTAGGGAGACCCAGTACTTC. As protein: CASSLDWTQGPRETQYF.

This clonotype occurred many times. The rearrangement uses TRBV7-9 and TRBJ2-2; TRBD1 is a possible D gene (7 bases). Looked up from germline, CDR1 is SEHNR and CDR2 is FQNEAQ (reference sequence). The length of the CDR3 is 15 residues. The V end lost 7 bases, the J end lost 3 bases, and 15 bases lay between the germline ends. The CDR3 nucleotides read TGTGCCAGCACACAGGGGCGGGAATACACCGGGGAGCTGTTTTTT. It translates to CASTQGREYTGELFF.

In this sample, this clonotype turned up many times. V and J are TRBV7-9 and TRBJ2-7; TRBD1 agrees at 8 bases. V shed 3 bases, J shed 3 bases, and the junction held 4 bases outside the gene matches. This CDR3 is 14 amino acids long. Germline values: CDR1 SEHNR, CDR2 FQNEAQ (reference sequence). The CDR3 is CASSFDTGGYEQYV. Written as DNA, the CDR3 is TGTGCCAGCAGCTTTGATACAGGGGGCTACGAGCAGTACGTC.

CDR3 protein: CASSQRGPSTDTQYF. As DNA, the CDR3 is TGTGCCAGCAGCCAGCGCGGCCCTAGCACAGATACGCAGTATTTT. The genes are TRBV3-1 and TRBJ2-3; no clear D gene. The ends were cut back, 3 bases at V and 0 bases at J, with 10 bases in the middle. Germline loops: CDR1 LGHDT, CDR2 YNNKEL (reference sequence). The CDR3 runs 15 residues.

This clonotype was found many times. This chain uses TRBV7-6 with TRBJ2-1, with TRBD2 identical over 13 bases. The V gene end was trimmed by 1 base and the J gene end by 8 bases; junction bases not matched to a gene: 14. The germline V gene has CDR1 SGHVS and CDR2 FNYEAQ. The CDR3 runs to 19 residues. CDR3 loop: CASSLEPPRTSGSFYEQFF. In DNA form, the CDR3 reads TGTGCCAGCAGCTTAGAACCCCCCCGGACTAGCGGGAGCTTCTATGAGCAGTTCTTC.

A few counts support this clonotype. The chain joins TRBV6-2 or TRBV6-3 to TRBJ2-5, with unresolved D. This CDR3 is 12 amino acids long. Per germline, CDR1 MNHEY and CDR2 SVGEGT. V lost 6 bases, J lost 5 bases, and 10 bases lay in between. In DNA form, the CDR3 reads TGTGCCAGCAGCCCGGCGGAGGAGACCCAGTACTTC. It encodes CASSPAEETQYF.

The table lists this clonotype with many counts. The chain uses TRBV7-2 and TRBJ2-3; the D gene is possibly TRBD2 (5 bases). CDR3 length: 15 amino acids. Germline V gene sequence: CDR1 SGHTA, CDR2 FQGNSA. V was trimmed by 1 base and J by 4 bases, leaving 12 bases between them. The CDR3 protein is CASSLVGSSPDTQYF. CDR3 nucleotide sequence: TGTGCCAGCAGCTTAGTTGGGAGTTCCCCAGATACGCAGTATTTT.

This clonotype was observed a handful of times. The chain is built from TRBV6-2 or TRBV6-3 and TRBJ2-1; TRBD2 agrees at 13 bases. Germline values: CDR1 MNHEY, CDR2 SVGEGT. Trimming took 6 bases from V and 0 from J; bases not matched to a gene: 8. This CDR3 is 18 amino acids long. CDR3 nucleotides: TGTGCCAGCAGCCCATGGACTAGCGGGGGTAGCTCCTACAATGAGCAGTTCTTC. This encodes CASSPWTSGGSSYNEQFF.

This clonotype was seen more than once but under ten times. The chain has TRBV2 and TRBJ2-2; D is undetermined. Trimming removed 5 bases from V and 6 bases from J, with 16 bases in between. This CDR3 spans 15 amino acids. The germline V gene has CDR1 SNHLY and CDR2 FYNNEI. CDR3 coding DNA: TGTGCCAGCAGTTCTCTGGCGGCGCGATCCGGGGAGCTGTTTTTT. It specifies CASSSLAARSGELFF.

This clonotype was recorded at least ten times. This chain links TRBV4-2 with TRBJ2-1; perhaps TRBD2 as D (7 bases). Germline CDR1 and CDR2: LGHNA and YNFKEQ. Trimming cost V 1 base and J 6 bases, with 16 bases left between them. This CDR3 spans 16 amino acids. CDR3 in amino acids: CASSQVKGLGGNEQFF. CDR3 DNA: TGTGCCAGCAGCCAAGTTAAAGGACTAGGGGGCAATGAGCAGTTCTTC.

This clonotype showed up many times. The chain has TRBV3-1 and TRBJ2-3; D unclear. Trimming took off 2 bases at V and 0 bases at J, with 6 bases between the two ends. The CDR3 runs 14 residues. Germline CDR1 is LGHDT and CDR2 is YNNKEL (reference sequence). The CDR3 loop is CASSQPGSTDTQYF. DNA of the CDR3: TGTGCCAGCAGCCAACCGGGCAGCACAGATACGCAGTATTTT.

V and J are TRBV30 and TRBJ2-1; D remains unclear. The CDR3 contains 13 residues. Germline lookup yields CDR1 GTSNPN and CDR2 SVGIG (reference sequence). Trimming left V 1 base short and J 5 bases short, with 9 bases between. The DNA for the CDR3 is TGTGCCTGGAGTGCTCTGCAGAACAATGAGCAGTTCTTC. Encoded protein: CAWSALQNNEQFF.

This clonotype was counted between two and nine times. The chain links TRBV7-2 to TRBJ2-1; 7 positions agree with TRBD1. Germline V gene data show CDR1 as SGHTA and CDR2 as FQGNSA. V shed 4 bases, J shed 7 bases, and the junction held 4 bases outside the gene matches. This CDR3 contains 13 residues. Here the CDR3 DNA reads TGTGCCAGCAGCTCAGCGACAGGGAATGAGCAGTTCTTC. Encoded protein: CASSSATGNEQFF.

The V and J genes are TRBV7-2 and TRBJ2-1, with D possibly matching TRBD2 (6 bases). The CDR3 has 15 amino acids. Germline CDR1 SGHTA, CDR2 FQGNSA. Trimming left V 1 base short and J 4 bases short, with 11 bases between. The CDR3 spells CASSLGGTSYNEQFF. CDR3 bases: TGTGCCAGCAGCTTAGGCGGGACCTCTTACAATGAGCAGTTCTTC.

This clonotype was detected many times. The chain uses TRBV19 and TRBJ1-1; tentatively, D is TRBD1 (5 bases). V lost 6 bases and J lost 4, with 21 bases in between. Looked up from germline, CDR1 is LNHDA and CDR2 is SQIVND (reference sequence). The CDR3 has 16 residues. CDR3: CASRFGRAETGTEAFF. CDR3 DNA: TGTGCCAGTAGGTTTGGCAGGGCAGAGACGGGCACTGAAGCTTTCTTT. The full variable domain, with the rest looked up from reference TRBV19 and TRBJ1-1, is DGGITQSPKYLFRKEGQNVTLSCEQNLNHDAMYWYRQDPGQGLRLIYYSQIVNDFQKGDIAEGYSVSREKKESFPLTVTSAQKNPTAFYLCASRFGRAETGTEAFFGQGTRLTVV.

This clonotype was seen ten or more times. V gene TRBV19 combines with J gene TRBJ2-2; no definite D call. Germline V lookup: CDR1 LNHDA, CDR2 SQIVND (reference sequence). Trimming left V 3 bases short and J 1 base short, with 21 bases between. The CDR3 has 19 residues. The CDR3 protein is CASSIPLLRLGLNTGELFF. The CDR3 DNA sequence: TGTGCCAGTAGTATCCCTTTGTTGCGACTGGGGTTGAACACCGGGGAGCTGTTTTTT.

Notes on this clonotype: This could be a read error, since a much larger clone is one nucleotide away. This CDR3 reads CASSQGMEELGNEQFF. CDR3 bases: TGCGCCAGCAGCCAAGGGATGGAGGAGCTTGGTAATGAGCAGTTCTTC. V usage is TRBV4-1 and J usage is TRBJ2-1; D may be TRBD2 (5 bases). The CDR3 spans 16 residues. V was clipped by 1 base and J by 7 bases, with 17 bases between them. Germline V lookup: CDR1 MGHRA, CDR2 YSYEKL.

This clonotype has just a few counts. The CDR3 reads CASSVDGNEQFF. The CDR3, as DNA: TGTGCCAGCAGCGTAGACGGAAATGAGCAGTTCTTC. V is TRBV9 and J is TRBJ2-1; D is undetermined. The germline V gene has CDR1 SGDLS and CDR2 YYNGEE. CDR3 size: 12 residues. Trimming removed 0 bases from V and 7 bases from J, with 5 bases in between.

This clonotype has at least ten counts. The chain employs TRBV4-2 and TRBJ1-6; TRBD1 matches 7 bases. J gave up 9 bases and V 0 bases, and 11 bases lay outside the gene matches. CDR3 length: 17 residues. Germline V lookup: CDR1 LGHNA, CDR2 YNFKEQ. CDR3 DNA sequence: TGTGCCAGCAGCCAAGATCAACGTGCGGGACAGACTTCACCCCTCCACTTT. It is translated as CASSQDQRAGQTSPLHF.

In this sample, this clonotype turned up many times. The V call is TRBV7-6, the J call TRBJ2-7; 10 bases fit TRBD2. Trimming cost V 3 bases and J 4 bases; bases outside gene matches: 9. This CDR3 is built from 16 residues. The germline V gene has CDR1 SGHVS and CDR2 FNYEAQ. CDR3 sequence reads: CASSLNLAGAEYEQYF. CDR3 bases: TGTGCCAGCAGCTTGAACCTAGCGGGAGCGGAATACGAGCAGTACTTC.

This clonotype was counted many times. A read error may produce the germline difference seen at one junction end. The chain uses TRBV7-7 and TRBJ2-5, with TRBD1 identical over 9 bases. Germline lookup yields CDR1 SSHAT and CDR2 FNYEAQ (reference sequence). The CDR3 is made up of 14 amino acids. CDR3 in amino acids: CASSLRDRDGTQYF. CDR3 bases: TGTGCTAGCAGCTTAAGGGACAGGGACGGGACCCAGTACTTC.

This clonotype was detected many times. The chain recombines TRBV12-5 with TRBJ2-7; D may be TRBD1 or TRBD2 (5 bases each). V gave up 6 bases and J gave up 7 bases, with 25 bases separating them. This CDR3 has 16 amino acids. Per germline, CDR1 LGHNT and CDR2 FRNRAP. For the CDR3, the DNA is TGTGCTAGTGGACCCTCGGACTCCAGGGTAATGGGGGAGCAGTACTTC. It specifies CASGPSDSRVMGEQYF.

This clonotype showed up many times. The chain is built from TRBV4-3 and TRBJ2-5; D unresolved. This CDR3 has 15 residues. Germline V CDR1 and CDR2: LGHNA, YSLEER. V lost 0 bases and J lost 5, with 13 bases in between. Written as DNA, the CDR3 is TGCGCCAGCAGCCAAGATTACCGTTCGGGCGAGACCCAGTACTTC. Amino acids: CASSQDYRSGETQYF.